The entry below describes one TCR beta chain. Being one base from a much bigger clone, this may be a read error. The sample belongs to a study of tumor and adjacent non-tumor tissue in lung cancer. The germline V gene has CDR1 DFQATT and CDR2 SNEGSKA (reference sequence). The CDR3 length is 12 residues. Trimming stripped 7 bases from V and 0 bases from J, with 10 bases between. No cell sorting was done before RNA was extracted from the tissue. The normal lung tissue was taken more than 3 cm from the tumor edge. TCRbeta libraries were built with three rounds of nested PCR, modified from ARM-PCR. Via MiXCR, TCRdb re-called the multiplex PCR reads, giving one row per CDR3 protein. The table has about 100,000 distinct CDR3 sequences, 65% seen once.

This chain links TRBV20-1 with TRBJ2-7; perhaps TRBD2 as D (5 bases). The sequencing input was distant non-tumor lung tissue. This receptor was identified in a young man with non-small cell lung cancer. The CDR3 bases are TGCAGTGTCTCACGGGACTCCTACGAGCAGTACTTC. This translates into CSVSRDSYEQYF.